The following is a T cell receptor (beta chain) sequence with its context. Clones were sequenced by immunoSEQ multiplex PCR, and TCRdb holds only the in-frame ones, with some missing. The repertoire holds about 230,000 clones, with approximately 84% as singletons. The data belong to a study of blood T cell repertoires in COVID-19. The CDR3 is 15 residues long. CDR1 is SGHRS, CDR2 YFSETQ, per germline. The V and J ends lost 0 bases and 7 bases respectively, with 11 bases between them. The rearrangement uses TRBV5-1 and TRBJ1-6; TRBD1 is a possible D gene (5 bases). Sequenced material: peripheral blood. This sequence originates from a man between 35 and 55 years old with acute or convalescent COVID-19. The CDR3 protein is CASSLDGEGNSPLHF. The CDR3 coding sequence is TGCGCCAGCAGCTTGGACGGGGAGGGGAATTCACCCCTCCACTTT.